This T cell receptor (beta chain) was observed in a study of early T cells in non-severe SARS-CoV-2 infection (dated by TCRdb to about 2021). In the study overall: Because TCR sequencing relied on bulk RNA taken from unsorted whole blood, pairing of alpha and beta chains was not possible. Overall study results and their limits: VDJdb matching was skewed toward anti-spike CD8 responses, so virus-specific expansions were likely underestimated and private and CD4 specificities were missed.

Library preparation employed 5' RACE. For sequencing, a NextSeq 500 was employed. In the TCR library protocol, unique molecular identifiers were attached to individual cDNA molecules to correct for PCR bias and sequencing error. Both TCR alpha and beta chains were sequenced, and tight co-correlation was observed between alpha and beta sequence abundances in each sample. In the paper's pipeline: V gene, J gene and CDR3 annotation of TCR sequences was performed with Decombinator V4. Expanded TCRs were defined as changing significantly between any two time points under a Poisson model with p below 0.0001. TCR abundances were normalised to the total number of TCRs sequenced per sample and expressed as counts per million. MAIT TCRs were defined by TRAV1-2 paired with TRAJ12, TRAJ20 or TRAJ33, and iNKT TCRs by TRAV10 paired with TRAJ18. VDJdb, accessed 1 November 2021, was searched for CMV, EBV and SARS-CoV-2 annotated TCRs, excluding TCRs annotated for multiple antigens. The public reads were quality trimmed at Q25 with fastp and then assembled into clones with MiXCR by TCRdb, keeping productive beta chains. Each CDR3 protein gets just one entry, which takes the most common genes and DNA from the rows behind it. The V and J calls were not made by the authors but by TCRdb's processing. The sample table records more than 65,000 distinct CDR3 sequences; roughly 13% of these occur just once. 4.5% to 5.5% of the sample is taken by the ten largest.

This was a case-control study nested in a cohort of healthcare workers in London, UK, who had nasopharyngeal swab PCR tests and blood samples taken every week. Between 23 and 31 March 2020, the week of the UK lockdown, healthcare workers were enrolled and then followed up weekly for as long as 16 weeks. Turning to this clonotype: No antigen is known for it. The input lacks base qualities; no much larger clone sits a single base away.

The CDR3 runs 12 amino acids, cysteine and phenylalanine included. Kept here is only the CDR3 DNA, which spans 36 bases and is read in frame from base 1. Trimming takes 8 bases from V and 5 bases from J, and the germline ends sit 12 bases apart. In the germline V gene, CDR1 corresponds to MNHNS and CDR2 to SASEGT. The sequence links TRBV6-1 to TRBJ2-5; a tentative D call is TRBD1 (6 bases match). The sample taken for sequencing was whole blood. This sequence originates from an adult who was a healthcare worker with PCR-confirmed SARS-CoV-2 infection or an uninfected control (not recorded which). For the CDR3, the sequence is CASGQYGETQYF. The DNA sequence reads TGTGCCAGCGGACAGTACGGGGAGACCCAGTACTTC.